This T cell receptor (beta chain) is drawn from a study of T cells after yellow fever vaccination (dated by TCRdb to between 2018 and 2020). Regarding the complete study: The SMART-Seq v4 Ultra Low Input RNA kit was used to prepare libraries from fractions with low cell numbers. Blood samples were taken at several timepoints before and after primary and secondary immunization, and bulk PBMC replicates and cell subsets were isolated. Two healthy male donors, one aged 18 to 29 and one aged 30 to 40 years, were included in the cohort. To follow T-cell clones before and after primary and booster YFV17D yellow fever vaccination, bulk TCR alpha and beta repertoires were sequenced over time.

This clonotype was counted only a few times. Its antigen target is currently unknown. No clone much larger than this one lies a single base away; base qualities are absent. The germline V gene supplies CDR1 ENHRY and CDR2 SYGVKD. V is reduced by 6 bases and J by 0 bases, leaving a spacing of 8 bases between them. Inclusive of the bounding cysteine and phenylalanine, the CDR3 is 13 residues long. Only the CDR3 part of the read is kept: 39 bases, read in frame from the first base. Overall study results and their limits: After the booster, most of the clones that had expanded following primary vaccination were detected again (96% of CD4 and around 90% of CD8), which suggests that memory was broadly maintained. Because only a couple of donors were included in the study, the extent to which the findings can be generalized is limited. A small fraction of clonotypes showed up in both the CD4 and CD8 compartments, probably as a result of convergent recombination. Computational filtering was needed because FACS-sorted repertoires could contain abundant contaminating clonotypes from the bulk population. The secondary T-cell response was found to be weaker but faster than the primary response, with a peak reached on day 5 rather than on day 15.

In the paper's terms, the treatment or condition label means: live attenuated yellow fever vaccine strain. PBMCs were isolated from peripheral blood using a standard Ficoll-Paque protocol. Dynabeads CD4 and CD8 positive selection kits were used to isolate CD4 and CD8 T-cell fractions. RNA was extracted with TriZol from bulk PBMCs, CD4 and CD8 fractions, and dextramer-positive and dextramer-negative fractions. The sequencing machine was an Illumina NovaSeq 6000. TCR cDNA was synthesized by 5'RACE template switching, through which a universal primer site and unique molecular identifiers were introduced. cDNA synthesis was primed from both the TCR alpha and TCR beta constant segments. Library amplification involved two PCR steps, and the second step added sample barcodes and sequencing adapters. Sequencing of libraries was performed on Illumina HiSeq 2500 (2x100 bp) or NovaSeq (2x150 bp). The paper's data handling went like this. Reads were demultiplexed and collapsed into UMI consensus sequences with MIGEC, and V(D)J alignment was performed with MiXCR. Vaccine-responding clonotypes were identified with edgeR using replicate PBMC samples, with FDR below 0.01 and a log2 fold change above 5 up to day 15 being required. Bulk clonotypes were assigned CD4 or CD8 identity according to which sequenced CD4 or CD8 repertoire held them at higher abundance. The public reads were reanalyzed by TCRdb: fastp trimming at Q25, MiXCR alignment, in-frame beta chains only. Entries that share a CDR3 protein sequence are merged under the most common genes and DNA. TCRdb's processing, not the authors', yielded these V and J calls. Counted in this sample were 150,000 to 200,000 distinct CDR3 sequences; around 8.5% of them appeared once. Of the sample, 35% to 40% is held by the ten largest clones.

This receptor was taken from a man aged 18 to 35 who received the YFV17D yellow fever vaccine. The rearrangement combines TRBV10-3 with TRBJ1-1; no confident D gene assignment can be made. The source material was CD8+ T cells sorted from PBMCs, sampled 45 days after the yellow fever booster vaccination. The CDR3 amino acid sequence is: CAIRDELNTEAFF. The sequenced DNA is TGTGCCATCAGGGACGAATTGAACACTGAAGCTTTCTTT.